The next 2 T cell receptor beta chains were all read from a single sample in a study of radiotherapy plus CTLA-4 blockade in lung cancer. TCRdb's table, derived via immunoSEQ multiplex PCR, lists solely in-frame clones and lacks some. The profile shows some 66,000 clones, under 85% of them singletons. The input for sequencing was peripheral blood, taken from a patient treated with radiotherapy plus ipilimumab. Receptor source: a human donor with non-small cell lung cancer who had a partial response to radiotherapy plus ipilimumab.

J is TRBJ2-1 and V is TRBV5-1; TRBD1 might be the D (6 bases). CDR3 length: 16 residues. Trimming pared 4 bases from V and 5 bases from J, leaving 19 bases between. The germline V gene encodes CDR1 SGHRS and CDR2 YFSETQ. The CDR3 DNA sequence: TGCGCCAGCAGCCGCTGGCCGGGACAAACTAACAATGAGCAGTTCTTC. Amino acid sequence: CASSRWPGQTNNEQFF. The variable domain in full, with the rest retrieved from reference TRBV5-1 and TRBJ2-1, is KAGVTQTPRYLIKTRGQQVTLSCSPISGHRSVSWYQQTPGQGLQFLFEYFSETQRNKGNFPGRFSGRQFSNSRSEMNVSTLELGDSALYLCASSRWPGQTNNEQFFGPGTRLTVL.

The V and J genes are TRBV16 and TRBJ2-3; 7 nucleotides align to TRBD2. This CDR3 contains 15 residues. Germline V gene data show CDR1 as KGHSY and CDR2 as FQNENV. The ends lost 6 bases at V and 0 bases at J; junction bases unmatched: 6. The CDR3 spells CASSPSGISTDTQYF. CDR3 bases: TGTGCCAGCAGTCCGAGCGGGATAAGCACAGATACGCAGTATTTT. Full variable domain (missing parts from reference TRBV16 and TRBJ2-3): GEEVAQTPKHLVRGEGQKAKLYCAPIKGHSYVFWYQQVLKNEFKFLISFQNENVFDETGMPKERFSAKCLPNSPCSLEIQATKLEDSAVYFCASSPSGISTDTQYFGPGTRLTVL.